This TCR beta chain emerged from a study of T-cell reconstitution after alpha-beta-depleted transplantation in children. Overall study results and limits: T-cell numbers and diversity one year post-transplant derived largely from freshly generated T cells. Recipient T cells and thymic progenitors that survived gave rise to the high TCRbeta diversity observed at day 60 in some patients.

The CDR3 totals 15 residues. Trimming at V came to 4 bases and at J to 6 bases, leaving 9 bases not matched to a gene. The germline gives CDR1 LGHNA, CDR2 YNFKEQ. This clonotype has just a few counts. Its antigen is not known. As it was prepared, the TCRbeta library received unique molecular identifiers. Via MiXCR, TCRdb re-called the PCR reads, giving one row per CDR3 protein. The profile shows 5,500 to 8,000 distinct CDR3 sequences, roughly 17% of them singletons. The chain is built from TRBV4-2 and TRBJ2-7; 10 nucleotides line up with TRBD2. The sample here was PBMCs, taken before TCRalphabeta/CD19-depleted stem cell transplant. This clonotype originated in a boy aged 2 to 10 with acute lymphoblastic leukemia, due to receive a stem cell transplant. The CDR3 region is CASSRTALAGVEQYF. In DNA, the CDR3 is TGTGCCAGCAGCCGGACCGCTCTAGCGGGGGTCGAGCAGTACTTC.